This passage covers 10 T cell receptor beta chains from one sample sequenced in a study of T cells after posttransplantation cyclophosphamide. Clones were sequenced by immunoSEQ multiplex PCR, and TCRdb holds only the in-frame ones, with some missing. The sample has fewer than 40,000 clones, none seen only once. Sequencing was performed on PBMCs. The receptors were gathered from a woman aged 50 to 65 in good health and a related stem cell transplant donor.

There are many counts of this clone. This CDR3 is CASSPDRGGTGELFF. In DNA form, the CDR3 reads TGTGCCAGCAGCCCGGACAGGGGTGGGACCGGGGAGCTGTTTTTT. V gene TRBV7-3 combines with J gene TRBJ2-2; 9 bases match TRBD1. The CDR3 runs 15 residues. Per germline, CDR1 SGHTA and CDR2 FQGTGA. Trimming at V came to 5 bases and at J to 5 bases, leaving 6 bases not matched to a gene.

This clone came up many times. The chain has TRBV5-1 and TRBJ1-2; weak D call: TRBD1 (6 bases). Germline V gene sequence: CDR1 SGHRS, CDR2 YFSETQ. There are 14 residues in the CDR3. V was trimmed by 0 bases and J by 7 bases, leaving 13 bases between them. The CDR3 DNA reads TGCGCCAGCAGCTTGGGCCCGGGGGGCCTTGGCTACACCTTC. Translation gives CASSLGPGGLGYTF.

This clone has a count of ten or more. The rearrangement links TRBV19 to TRBJ2-1; 10 bases agree with TRBD2. Germline values: CDR1 LNHDA, CDR2 SQIVND (reference sequence). The junction had 15 bases not matched to a gene; V was cut back by 1 base and J by 0 bases. The CDR3 loop spans 21 amino acids. The CDR3, as DNA: TGTGCCAGTAGTATAGGGTTCGAGCTAGCGGGGGCCTCCAGCTCCTACAATGAGCAGTTCTTC. It is translated as CASSIGFELAGASSSYNEQFF.

This clone was detected many times. The chain recombines TRBV11-2 with TRBJ1-1; D is uncertain. Per the germline V gene, CDR1 is SGHAT and CDR2 is FQNNGV. The CDR3 covers 15 residues. V was clipped by 5 bases and J by 6 bases, with 19 bases between them. The CDR3, as DNA: TGTGCCAGCAGCCCCCGGGTCCACCTAGGCGCTGAAGCTTTCTTT. It is translated as CASSPRVHLGAEAFF.

This clone was found many times. The chain carries TRBV6-1 and TRBJ2-3; 9 bases line up with TRBD1. Looked up from germline, CDR1 is MNHNS and CDR2 is SASEGT. After removal of 8 bases from V and 3 bases from J, the junction contained 6 bases not matched to a gene. The CDR3 runs 14 residues. CDR3 sequence (DNA): TGTGCCAGCGCTCCGGGACAGGGTACAGATACGCAGTATTTT. It yields the protein CASAPGQGTDTQYF.

Ten or more counts support this clone. The rearrangement links TRBV18 to TRBJ1-1; unclear D gene. This CDR3 contains 14 residues. V was shortened by 7 bases and J by 5 bases, with 17 bases between the two germline ends. In germline, CDR1 is KGHSH, CDR2 LQKENI. The CDR3 DNA is TGTGCCAGCTACCGGACCCGGGAAGAAACTGAAGCTTTCTTT. It codes for CASYRTREETEAFF.

The chain uses TRBV28 and TRBJ2-5, with TRBD1 matching 8 bases. The assigned J gene may be wrong: the sequence end matches TRBJ2-7 better. Germline lookup yields CDR1 MDHEN and CDR2 SYDVKM. This CDR3 has 14 amino acids. CDR3: CASSLPGQVYEQYF. The CDR3 region has the DNA TGTGCCAGCAGCCTTCCGGGACAGGTCTACGAGCAGTACTTC.

This clone has ten or more counts. The chain links TRBV5-8 to TRBJ1-1; D unresolved. With 2 bases removed from V and 1 base from J, the gap between germline ends came to 18 bases. This CDR3 comprises 17 residues. CDR1 and CDR2 from the germline V gene are SGHTS and YDEGEE. In DNA form, the CDR3 reads TGTGCCAGCAGCTTTACGACCCATACCGGGAGGAACACTGAAGCTTTCTTT. Translation: CASSFTTHTGRNTEAFF.

The sample holds a few counts of this clone. V and J are TRBV28 and TRBJ1-6; D ambiguous. The CDR3 runs 14 residues. V lost 4 bases and J lost 8, with 12 bases in between. The V gene's germline CDR1 is MDHEN and CDR2 SYDVKM. CDR3 coding DNA: TGTGCCAGCAGTTCCCGAGGCGCCTATTCACCCCTCCACTTT. It yields the protein CASSSRGAYSPLHF.

This clone was detected many times. V usage is TRBV4-1 and J usage is TRBJ1-5; D unresolved. The CDR3 is made up of 16 amino acids. The germline V gene encodes CDR1 MGHRA and CDR2 YSYEKL. V dropped 1 base and J dropped 4 bases, with 14 bases sitting between them. This chain's CDR3 is CASSQGGLGGNQPQHF. CDR3 sequence (DNA): TGCGCCAGCAGCCAAGGTGGCCTAGGAGGAAATCAGCCCCAGCATTTT.